The 27 T cell receptor beta chains below come from one sample, sequenced in a study of cytomegalovirus exposure and HLA in healthy donors. It was with 60 Vbeta and 13 Jbeta primers that the PCR ran. TCRdb's copy holds only in-frame clones and misses some; the assay was immunoSEQ multiplex PCR. The sample yields around 78,000 clones, roughly 80% seen once. The specimen was PBMCs. These receptors were obtained from a male donor in good health and CMV-seronegative.

This chain links TRBV11-2 with TRBJ2-1, with 10 nucleotides matching TRBD2. V shed 4 bases and J 9 bases; nucleotides not matched to a gene: 18. The CDR3 spans 18 residues. CDR1 is SGHAT and CDR2 is FQNNGV in the germline V gene. In DNA, the CDR3 is TGTGCCAGCAGCTCAGGTCTACTATGGAGCGGGAGGGCCGCTGAGCAGTTCTTC. It is translated as CASSSGLLWSGRAAEQFF.

Points on this clone: A read error may produce the germline difference seen at one junction end. The rearrangement links TRBV28 to TRBJ1-1; 7 bases map to TRBD1. The CDR3 totals 11 residues. CDR1 is MDHEN, CDR2 SYDVKM, per germline. The CDR3 nucleotides are TGTGCCAGCAGGAGGCAGGGGGGTTTGATCTTT. Residues: CASRRQGGLIF. Looking up the rest from reference TRBV28 and TRBJ1-1 gives the full variable domain: DVKVTQSSRYLVKRTGEKVFLECVQDMDHENMFWYRQDPGLGLRLIYFSYDVKMKEKGDIPEGYSVSREKKERFSLILESASTNQTSMYLCASRRQGGLIFGQGTRLTVV.

The CDR3 DNA follows: TGTGCCAGCAGCCGGACACAATTCAATCAGCCCCAGCATTTT. This translates into CASSRTQFNQPQHF. The chain is built from TRBV28 and TRBJ1-5; D is perhaps TRBD1 (5 bases). The CDR3 is 14 residues long. Between the trimmed V and J ends, which lost 6 bases and 3 bases, there was a span of 12 bases. The germline V gene has CDR1 MDHEN and CDR2 SYDVKM.

The chain uses TRBV7-9 and TRBJ2-3; D is possibly TRBD2 (6 bases). This CDR3 has 15 amino acids. CDR1 SEHNR and CDR2 FQNEAQ come from the germline V gene (reference sequence). Trimming took off 1 base at V and 1 base at J, with 9 bases between the two ends. The CDR3 DNA reads TGTGCCAGCAGCTTAGGGGCTAGCGGCACAGATACGCAGTATTTT. This gives the protein CASSLGASGTDTQYF.

This chain connects TRBV5-1 to TRBJ2-1, with D tentatively TRBD1 (6 bases). The V gene's germline CDR1 is SGHRS and CDR2 YFSETQ. The CDR3 loop spans 19 amino acids. With 0 bases removed from V and 1 base from J, the gap between germline ends came to 20 bases. CDR3 sequence: CASSLVRGHIDWSYNEQFF. CDR3 in DNA: TGCGCCAGCAGCTTGGTCAGGGGACACATAGATTGGTCCTACAATGAGCAGTTCTTC.

The V gene is TRBV6-1, the J gene TRBJ1-2, with TRBD1 identical over 8 bases. The CDR3 spans 14 residues. CDR1 and CDR2 from the germline V gene are MNHNS and SASEGT. The ends lost 3 bases at V and 4 bases at J; junction bases unmatched: 4. CDR3 sequence (DNA): TGTGCCAGCAGTGAGACCGGGACAGGCTATGGCTACACCTTC. It specifies CASSETGTGYGYTF.

A note on this clone: Distinct nucleotide sequences in the sample also encode this CDR3. The genes are TRBV5-1 and TRBJ2-5; 7 bases are a match to TRBD2. Per the germline V gene, CDR1 is SGHRS and CDR2 is YFSETQ. After removal of 0 bases from V and 2 bases from J, the junction contained 7 bases not matched to a gene. This CDR3 contains 16 residues. CDR3 in amino acids: CASSLEPAGRQETQYF. CDR3 bases: TGCGCCAGCAGCTTGGAGCCAGCGGGGCGGCAAGAGACCCAGTACTTC.

In this sample, this clone turned up once. This CDR3 is CAWSVHTTYEQYF. CDR3 coding DNA: TGTGCCTGGAGTGTTCACACAACCTACGAGCAGTACTTC. The chain carries TRBV30 and TRBJ2-7, with D uncertain. V shed 0 bases and J shed 2 bases, with 8 bases lying between them. In germline, CDR1 is GTSNPN, CDR2 SVGIG (reference sequence). This CDR3 contains 13 residues.

Details on this clone: One end of the junction varies from germline; a read error may be responsible. The chain links TRBV6-5 to TRBJ1-5, with 7 bases fitting TRBD1. Germline-derived CDR1 and CDR2 are MNHEY and SVGAGI. CDR3 length equals 13 residues. CDR3 residues: CASAGGHNQPQNF. The CDR3 coding sequence is TGTGCCAGCGCAGGGGGGCATAATCAGCCCCAGAATTTT.

V is TRBV6-6 and J is TRBJ2-7; 7 bases align to TRBD1. Germline CDR1 is MNHNY and CDR2 is SVGAGI (reference sequence). Unmatched junction bases numbered 4, after V lost 5 bases and J lost 3 bases. The CDR3 runs 13 residues. The CDR3 loop reads CASSTGQRYEQYF. The CDR3 DNA follows: TGTGCCAGCAGTACGGGACAGCGCTACGAGCAGTACTTC.

The rearrangement links TRBV12-5 to TRBJ1-1; TRBD1 matches at 9 bases. The CDR3 runs to 15 residues. The junction had 5 bases not matched to a gene; V was cut back by 4 bases and J by 2 bases. Per the germline V gene, CDR1 is LGHNT and CDR2 is FRNRAP. DNA of the CDR3: TGTGCTAGTGGTTCTAGGACAGGGGAAAACACTGAAGCTTTCTTT. It encodes CASGSRTGENTEAFF. Looking up the rest from reference TRBV12-5 and TRBJ1-1 gives the full variable domain: DARVTQTPRHKVTEMGQEVTMRCQPILGHNTVFWYRQTMMQGLELLAYFRNRAPLDDSGMPKDRFSAEMPDATLATLKIQPSEPRDSAVYFCASGSRTGENTEAFFGQGTRLTVV.

The DNA of the CDR3 is TGTGCCAGCAGTGAGGGGCAGGGACTCGAGCAGTACTTC. Translating gives CASSEGQGLEQYF. The gene calls are TRBV6-1 and TRBJ2-7, with TRBD2 as a possible D gene (6 bases). Germline values: CDR1 MNHNS, CDR2 SASEGT. The CDR3 extends over 13 amino acids. Trimming took 3 bases from V and 6 from J, leaving 12 bases between them.

The chain has TRBV27 and TRBJ2-7; the match to TRBD1 covers 7 bases. CDR1 and CDR2 from the germline V gene are MNHEY and SMNVEV (reference sequence). This CDR3 contains 15 residues. The junction had 12 bases not matched to a gene; V was cut back by 5 bases and J by 5 bases. The CDR3 spells CASSLLGTAGDEQYF. CDR3 DNA sequence: TGTGCCAGCAGTCTTTTGGGGACAGCAGGCGACGAGCAGTACTTC.

The chain combines TRBV19 with TRBJ1-5; D ambiguous. The CDR3 has 15 residues. Trimming pared 5 bases from V and 0 bases from J, leaving 11 bases between. Germline V CDR1 and CDR2: LNHDA, SQIVND (reference sequence). The chain's CDR3 is CASSFQDLSNQPQHF. CDR3 nucleotides: TGTGCCAGTAGTTTCCAGGATCTTAGCAATCAGCCCCAGCATTTT.

There are a few counts of this clone. This sequence joins TRBV28 and TRBJ2-7, with 11 bases lining up with TRBD1. The CDR3 totals 15 residues. With V trimmed by 6 bases and J by 4 bases, 8 bases remained unmatched. Germline V gives CDR1 MDHEN, CDR2 SYDVKM. The CDR3 protein is CASSRPGTGGYEQYF. The CDR3 DNA follows: TGTGCCAGCAGCCGACCCGGGACAGGGGGTTACGAGCAGTACTTC.

The chain joins TRBV14 to TRBJ2-7; TRBD2 agrees at 7 bases. The CDR3 has 14 residues. J gave up 2 bases and V 4 bases, and 5 bases lay outside the gene matches. Germline V CDR1 and CDR2: SGHDN, FVKESK. In nucleotides, the CDR3 is TGTGCCAGCAGCCCTATCCTAGCGGCCTACGAGCAGTACTTC. The encoded protein is CASSPILAAYEQYF.

This sequence joins TRBV7-2 and TRBJ2-1; the D gene is possibly TRBD1 (5 bases). Germline V gene data show CDR1 as SGHTA and CDR2 as FQGNSA. The CDR3 loop spans 11 amino acids. Trimming pared 5 bases from V and 15 bases from J, leaving 14 bases between. The CDR3 DNA is TGTGCCAGCAGCCTTAGGACATCGAGGTTCTTC. It is translated as CASSLRTSRFF.

This chain links TRBV6-6 with TRBJ2-2; unclear D gene. The ends were cut back, 8 bases at V and 0 bases at J, with 7 bases in the middle. The CDR3 extends over 13 amino acids. Germline values: CDR1 MNHNY, CDR2 SVGAGI (reference sequence). CDR3 coding DNA: TGTGCCAGCTGCGAATCGAACACCGGGGAGCTGTTTTTT. Protein: CASCESNTGELFF.

The chain employs TRBV5-1 and TRBJ1-1, with 8 bases fitting TRBD1. The CDR3 runs 16 residues. V trimming: 5 bases; J trimming: 0 bases; junction bases outside the gene matches: 9. The V gene's germline CDR1 is SGHRS and CDR2 YFSETQ. CDR3 region: CASRPGQAFMNTEAFF. DNA of the CDR3: TGCGCCAGCAGACCGGGACAGGCCTTCATGAACACTGAAGCTTTCTTT. Supplemented by reference TRBV5-1 and TRBJ1-1, the full variable domain reads KAGVTQTPRYLIKTRGQQVTLSCSPISGHRSVSWYQQTPGQGLQFLFEYFSETQRNKGNFPGRFSGRQFSNSRSEMNVSTLELGDSALYLCASRPGQAFMNTEAFFGQGTRLTVV.

V gene TRBV30 combines with J gene TRBJ1-2, with 10 bases aligning to TRBD1. The ends lost 1 base at V and 7 bases at J; junction bases unmatched: 0. CDR1 is GTSNPN and CDR2 is SVGIG in the germline V gene (reference sequence). The CDR3 is made up of 12 amino acids. The CDR3 nucleotides read TGTGCCTGGAGTGGGACAGGGGGTGGCTACACCTTC. Amino acids: CAWSGTGGGYTF.

The V gene is TRBV6-1, the J gene TRBJ2-5, with 7 bases lining up with TRBD2. Trimming took 6 bases from V and 5 from J; bases not matched to a gene: 6. Germline assignment: CDR1 MNHNS and CDR2 SASEGT. This CDR3 region has 13 residues. DNA for the CDR3: TGTGCCAGCAGGGTTTCTAGCGGCGAGACCCAGTACTTC. Its protein product is CASRVSSGETQYF.

This clone was observed a handful of times. J is TRBJ2-7 and V is TRBV4-3, with D hard to call. The germline V gene has CDR1 LGHNA and CDR2 YSLEER. V was pared by 1 base and J by 4 bases, with 11 bases between. The length of the CDR3 is 14 residues. CDR3 in DNA: TGCGCCAGCAGCCAAGGAGTTTTAGTATACGAGCAGTACTTC. Translation gives CASSQGVLVYEQYF.

This clone was observed once. The junction departs from germline at one end; a sequencing error may be responsible. Other nucleotide sequences from this sample produce the same CDR3. V and J are TRBV5-1 and TRBJ1-5; D gene unclear. The germline V gene encodes CDR1 SGHRS and CDR2 YFSETQ. The CDR3 is 14 amino acids. CDR3 in DNA: TGCGCCAGCAGCTTGGACAGCCTCAATCAGCCCCAGAATTTT. It codes for CASSLDSLNQPQNF.

V gene TRBV6-6 combines with J gene TRBJ2-7, with 7 bases that match TRBD2. Germline values: CDR1 MNHNY, CDR2 SVGAGI (reference sequence). The CDR3 sequence is 14 residues long. The ends lost 8 bases at V and 7 bases at J; junction bases unmatched: 14. Here the CDR3 reads CASVGGRAVGEQYF. Written as DNA, the CDR3 is TGTGCCAGCGTTGGGGGGAGGGCGGTTGGAGAGCAGTACTTC.

A remark on this clone: Other nucleotide sequences in the sample specify the same CDR3. The rearrangement links TRBV7-9 to TRBJ2-7, with unresolved D. Germline V gives CDR1 SEHNR, CDR2 FQNEAQ (reference sequence). Trimming cost V 5 bases and J 4 bases, with 9 bases left between them. The CDR3 length is 12 residues. CDR3 nucleotide sequence: TGTGCCAGCAGCCTCGTCAGGTACGAGCAGTACTTC. Amino acids: CASSLVRYEQYF.

A word on this clone: One end of the junction fails to match germline, which may point to a read error. The chain combines TRBV11-2 with TRBJ1-1; 8 bases are a match to TRBD1. The V gene's germline CDR1 is SGHAT and CDR2 FQNNGV. The CDR3 is made up of 12 amino acids. This chain's CDR3 is CASSFSQGAPHF. DNA for the CDR3: TGTGCCAGCAGCTTTTCCCAGGGGGCGCCTCACTTT.

This clone is a singleton in its sample. V and J are TRBV7-6 and TRBJ1-3, with D perhaps TRBD1 (6 bases). The germline gives CDR1 SGHVS, CDR2 FNYEAQ. The CDR3 covers 14 residues. The germline V and J ends were trimmed by 5 bases and 2 bases, with 10 bases remaining between them. CDR3 nucleotides: TGTGCCAGCAGCCCGACAGGAGCTGGAAACACCATATATTTT. It specifies CASSPTGAGNTIYF.